The present T cell receptor beta chain was sequenced within a study of T cells after yellow fever vaccination. From the 5' RACE reads, TCRdb called clonotypes with MiXCR, one entry per CDR3 protein. This sample yields 100,000 to 150,000 distinct CDR3 sequences, of which approximately 9% are seen a single time; less than 40% belongs to the top ten. This clonotype has only a few counts. This sequence originates from a man aged 18 to 29 who received the YFV17D yellow fever vaccine. The sequencing here drew on CD8+ T cells sorted from PBMCs, taken on the day of the yellow fever booster vaccination.

CDR3 protein: CASSLLAVSTDTQYF. The CDR3 nucleotides are TGTGCCAGCAGTTTACTAGCGGTTAGCACAGATACGCAGTATTTT. The chain joins TRBV27 to TRBJ2-3; 7 nucleotides align to TRBD2. V shed 2 bases, J shed 0 bases, and the junction held 2 bases outside the gene matches. This CDR3 is 15 amino acids long. Germline-derived CDR1 and CDR2 are MNHEY and SMNVEV (reference sequence).